Following are 16 T cell receptor beta chains from one sample sequenced in a study of shared clonotypes between healthy human individuals. Profiling relied on immunoSEQ multiplex PCR, and the TCRdb table lists in-frame clones only, not all of them. The sample has about 1.5 million clones; 95% to 99% are singletons. The sequenced sample was naive CD4+ T cells sorted from blood. The sample's subset: CD45RA+ positively selected. Every receptor here comes from a man aged 30 to 39 in good health.

This rearrangement joins TRBV19 to TRBJ2-5, with 9 bases fitting TRBD1. V was clipped by 5 bases and J by 4 bases; unmatched bases: 8. This CDR3 is 15 amino acids long. Germline loops: CDR1 LNHDA, CDR2 SQIVND (reference sequence). This CDR3 reads CASSLYRGQGETQYF. CDR3 coding DNA: TGTGCCAGTAGTTTGTACAGGGGGCAGGGAGAGACCCAGTACTTC.

A word on this clone: The sample holds other DNA sequences that translate to the same CDR3. The chain links TRBV29-1 to TRBJ1-4; 10 nucleotides agree with TRBD1. The germline V gene has CDR1 SQVTM and CDR2 ANQGSEA. The junction had 1 base not matched to a gene; V was cut back by 4 bases and J by 5 bases. The CDR3 runs to 13 residues. The CDR3 spells CSVGGQGNEKLFF. The CDR3 region has the DNA TGCAGCGTTGGGGGACAGGGGAATGAAAAACTGTTTTTT.

This sequence joins TRBV28 and TRBJ2-7; D is ambiguous. The CDR3 spans 13 residues. The germline gives CDR1 MDHEN, CDR2 SYDVKM. The V end was cut by 8 bases, the J end by 6 bases, with 17 bases between. CDR3 loop: CASRLRTAGEQYF. The DNA for the CDR3 is TGTGCCAGCCGACTCCGGACCGCCGGCGAGCAGTACTTC.

This chain uses TRBV7-3 with TRBJ2-2; 10 bases align to TRBD1. The CDR3 runs to 15 residues. CDR1 is SGHTA, CDR2 FQGTGA, per germline. V shed 5 bases, J shed 4 bases, and the junction held 4 bases outside the gene matches. In nucleotides, the CDR3 is TGTGCCAGCAGCGACAGGGGGCGCATCACCGGGGAGCTGTTTTTT. Translation: CASSDRGRITGELFF.

The V and J genes are TRBV10-2 and TRBJ2-7; 9 bases are a match to TRBD1. CDR1 is WSHSY and CDR2 is SAAADI in the germline V gene. CDR3 length equals 15 residues. V dropped 0 bases and J dropped 7; count of bases not matched to a gene: 7. CDR3 protein: CASSESRDRVLEQYF. CDR3 DNA: TGCGCCAGCAGTGAGTCCCGGGACAGGGTCCTTGAGCAGTACTTC.

The chain carries TRBV7-8 and TRBJ2-7, with 8 nucleotides matching TRBD2. This CDR3 is built from 12 residues. Germline loops: CDR1 SGHVS, CDR2 FQNEAQ. Trimming at V came to 5 bases and at J to 5 bases, leaving 2 bases not matched to a gene. CDR3 loop: CASSRGGDEQYF. The CDR3, as DNA: TGTGCCAGCAGCCGGGGGGGAGACGAGCAGTACTTC. The complete variable domain, with remaining parts taken from reference TRBV7-8 and TRBJ2-7, reads GAGVSQSPRYKVAKRGQDVALRCDPISGHVSLFWYQQALGQGPEFLTYFQNEAQLDKSGLPSDRFFAERPEGSVSTLKIQRTQQEDSAVYLCASSRGGDEQYFGPGTRLTVT.

The J gene is TRBJ2-7, the V gene TRBV19; 10 nucleotides agree with TRBD1. Trimming took 3 bases from V and 5 from J; bases not matched to a gene: 7. The CDR3 spans 15 residues. Germline CDR1 and CDR2: LNHDA and SQIVND (reference sequence). CDR3 DNA sequence: TGTGCCAGTAGTATTACCGGGACAGGGGTTCACGAGCAGTACTTC. Its protein product is CASSITGTGVHEQYF. Based on the CDR3 plus reference TRBV19 and TRBJ2-7, the full variable domain is DGGITQSPKYLFRKEGQNVTLSCEQNLNHDAMYWYRQDPGQGLRLIYYSQIVNDFQKGDIAEGYSVSREKKESFPLTVTSAQKNPTAFYLCASSITGTGVHEQYFGPGTRLTVT.

As for this clone: Other DNA sequences in this specimen translate into the identical CDR3. This chain uses TRBV20-1 with TRBJ2-1; D is unclear. CDR1 is DFQATT and CDR2 is SNEGSKA in the germline V gene (reference sequence). CDR3 length: 10 amino acids. The CDR3 nucleotides read TGCAGCGCCCTAGGCAATGAGCAGTTCTTC. Protein product: CSALGNEQFF.

The chain is built from TRBV5-6 and TRBJ2-1, with 8 bases matching TRBD2. CDR1 is SGHDT, CDR2 YYEEEE, per germline. Losses at the gene ends were 1 base for V and 15 bases for J; bases not matched to a gene: 6. This CDR3 is built from 12 residues. The CDR3 reads CASSLRRGERFF. CDR3 nucleotides: TGTGCCAGCAGCTTGAGGCGGGGGGAAAGGTTCTTC.

This clone was seen only once. V gene TRBV5-1 combines with J gene TRBJ1-5; 7 nucleotides line up with TRBD1. The J segment lost 5 bases and the V segment lost 4 bases, leaving 9 bases of the junction unmatched. This CDR3 is built from 15 residues. Germline CDR1 and CDR2: SGHRS and YFSETQ. The CDR3 DNA follows: TGCGCCAGCAGCCCGGAGGGACAGACACATCAGCCCCAGCATTTT. Translating it yields CASSPEGQTHQPQHF. The variable domain in full, with the rest retrieved from reference TRBV5-1 and TRBJ1-5, is KAGVTQTPRYLIKTRGQQVTLSCSPISGHRSVSWYQQTPGQGLQFLFEYFSETQRNKGNFPGRFSGRQFSNSRSEMNVSTLELGDSALYLCASSPEGQTHQPQHFGDGTRLSIL.

The chain uses TRBV5-1 and TRBJ2-7, with D perhaps matching TRBD1 (6 bases). Between the trimmed V and J ends, which lost 7 bases and 4 bases, there was a span of 15 bases. In germline, CDR1 is SGHRS, CDR2 YFSETQ. There are 13 residues in the CDR3. The CDR3 coding sequence is TGCGCCAGCGGCCTGGGACACCAGTACGAGCAGTACTTC. Translation: CASGLGHQYEQYF.

V usage is TRBV19 and J usage is TRBJ2-3; 8 bases align to TRBD2. The germline V gene encodes CDR1 LNHDA and CDR2 SQIVND (reference sequence). CDR3 length: 15 amino acids. V was pared by 5 bases and J by 0 bases, with 4 bases of the junction left unmatched. The CDR3 here is CASSFSGVSTDTQYF. The CDR3 bases are TGTGCCAGTAGTTTTAGCGGGGTTAGCACAGATACGCAGTATTTT.

The rearrangement joins TRBV29-1 to TRBJ2-5, with D possibly TRBD2 on 6 matching bases. The V and J ends lost 3 bases and 4 bases respectively, with 15 bases between them. Per germline, CDR1 SQVTM and CDR2 ANQGSEA. CDR3 length: 14 amino acids. The CDR3 region has the DNA TGCAGCGTTGAGCTTAGTCTAGCGTTAGAGACCCAGTACTTC. This gives the protein CSVELSLALETQYF.

This clone has just one count. The V call is TRBV6-6, the J call TRBJ2-2, with a weak D call TRBD1 (6 bases). The CDR3 is made up of 13 amino acids. V lost 5 bases, J lost 6 bases, and 10 bases lay in between. The germline gives CDR1 MNHNY, CDR2 SVGAGI (reference sequence). CDR3: CASSDKGAGELFF. DNA of the CDR3: TGTGCCAGCAGTGACAAGGGGGCCGGGGAGCTGTTTTTT.

The chain is built from TRBV4-1 and TRBJ2-5; 8 nucleotides match TRBD2. The germline gives CDR1 MGHRA, CDR2 YSYEKL. V lost 3 bases and J lost 5; bases outside the gene matches: 5. CDR3 length equals 14 residues. The chain's CDR3 is CASSHGTRRETQYF. In nucleotides, the CDR3 is TGCGCCAGCAGCCACGGGACTAGAAGGGAGACCCAGTACTTC.

The V call is TRBV2, the J call TRBJ1-5; possibly TRBD1 for D (6 bases). The CDR3 totals 15 residues. The V end was cut by 2 bases, the J end by 9 bases, with 17 bases between. Germline CDR1 SNHLY, CDR2 FYNNEI. The CDR3: CASSEQGPGESPQHF. DNA of the CDR3: TGTGCCAGCAGTGAACAGGGCCCAGGGGAATCGCCCCAGCATTTT.